Shown below are 9 T cell receptor beta chains from a single sample sequenced in a study of cytomegalovirus exposure and HLA in healthy donors. A multiplex PCR was run with 60 Vbeta primers and 13 Jbeta primers. Measured with immunoSEQ multiplex PCR; TCRdb has only the in-frame clones, and not every one. The repertoire has fewer than 200,000 clones, over 75% of them found once; the top ten carry roughly 0.23%. The specimen was PBMCs. These receptors originate from a girl under three years old in good health and CMV-seronegative.

This clone showed up just once. V gene TRBV7-2 combines with J gene TRBJ1-6; 10 bases agree with TRBD1. The CDR3 consists of 15 residues. Germline CDR1 is SGHTA and CDR2 is FQGNSA. The ends lost 3 bases at V and 10 bases at J; junction bases unmatched: 6. The CDR3 region is CASSLTGTGVSPLHF. The CDR3, as DNA: TGTGCCAGCAGCTTGACCGGGACAGGGGTCTCACCCCTCCACTTT.

This clone was seen only once. The chain has TRBV7-3 and TRBJ2-2; 8 nucleotides line up with TRBD1. This CDR3 is built from 15 residues. V was pared by 5 bases and J by 5 bases, with 7 bases of the junction left unmatched. The germline CDR1 and CDR2 sequences are SGHTA and FQGTGA. The CDR3, as DNA: TGTGCCAGCAGCGCGACAGGGGAAGAGACCGGGGAGCTGTTTTTT. This encodes CASSATGEETGELFF.

The chain employs TRBV30 and TRBJ1-2; TRBD1 might be the D (5 bases). Germline values: CDR1 GTSNPN, CDR2 SVGIG (reference sequence). The CDR3 runs 13 residues. Trimming shortened V by 6 bases and J by 5 bases, and 16 bases separated the two germline ends. Here the CDR3 DNA reads TGTGCCTGTTTGCAGGGATGGGCATATGGCTACACCTTC. This gives the protein CACLQGWAYGYTF. Full variable domain (outside the CDR3, taken from reference TRBV30 and TRBJ1-2): SQTIHQWPATLVQPVGSPLSLECTVEGTSNPNLYWYRQAAGRGLQLLFYSVGIGQISSEVPQNLSASRPQDRQFILSSKKLLLSDSGFYLCACLQGWAYGYTFGSGTRLTVV.

With regard to this clone: A junction boundary mismatches the germline segment, possibly from a read error. The CDR3 DNA follows: TGCGCCAGCAGCTTGGGTATGGACAGAGCCTTT. Its protein product is CASSLGMDRAF. The chain employs TRBV5-1 and TRBJ1-1, with D perhaps matching TRBD1 (6 bases). Germline CDR1 is SGHRS and CDR2 is YFSETQ. There are 11 residues in the CDR3.

The chain couples TRBV19 to TRBJ2-5, with D possibly being TRBD2 (6 bases). The germline gives CDR1 LNHDA, CDR2 SQIVND (reference sequence). The CDR3 covers 14 residues. Deletions cut 5 bases from V and 2 bases from J, with 12 bases between. The CDR3 loop is CASSGVADQETQYF. Written as DNA, the CDR3 is TGTGCCAGTAGTGGAGTAGCGGATCAAGAGACCCAGTACTTC.

The V and J genes are TRBV18 and TRBJ2-3, with unresolved D. Germline CDR1 reads KGHSH; CDR2 reads LQKENI. The CDR3 is 14 residues long. Between the trimmed V and J ends, which lost 4 bases and 2 bases, there was a span of 10 bases. The CDR3, as DNA: TGTGCCAGCTCACTAAGACAACACACAGATACGCAGTATTTT. Amino acid sequence: CASSLRQHTDTQYF.

V and J are TRBV5-1 and TRBJ2-2; 9 positions match TRBD2. V lost 0 bases, J lost 3 bases, and 0 bases stayed unmatched. The CDR3 sequence is 15 residues long. Germline V gene data show CDR1 as SGHRS and CDR2 as YFSETQ. CDR3 DNA: TGCGCCAGCAGCTTGGGACTAGCGGACACCGGGGAGCTGTTTTTT. Translating it yields CASSLGLADTGELFF.

This chain joins TRBV7-8 and TRBJ1-3; TRBD1 is a possible D gene (6 bases). V lost 1 base and J 4 bases, leaving 11 bases between the germline ends. Germline lookup yields CDR1 SGHVS and CDR2 FQNEAQ. CDR3 length: 15 amino acids. This CDR3 reads CASSLGGPLGNTIYF. The CDR3 DNA reads as TGTGCCAGCAGCTTAGGGGGGCCTCTGGGAAACACCATATATTTT.

The chain carries TRBV2 and TRBJ2-5, with a weak D call TRBD1 (6 bases). This CDR3 spans 15 amino acids. V was trimmed by 2 bases and J by 3 bases, leaving 13 bases between them. CDR1 is SNHLY and CDR2 is FYNNEI in the germline V gene. The CDR3 DNA reads TGTGCCAGCAGTGAAAACAGGGCCGGTAAAGAGACCCAGTACTTC. This codes for CASSENRAGKETQYF.